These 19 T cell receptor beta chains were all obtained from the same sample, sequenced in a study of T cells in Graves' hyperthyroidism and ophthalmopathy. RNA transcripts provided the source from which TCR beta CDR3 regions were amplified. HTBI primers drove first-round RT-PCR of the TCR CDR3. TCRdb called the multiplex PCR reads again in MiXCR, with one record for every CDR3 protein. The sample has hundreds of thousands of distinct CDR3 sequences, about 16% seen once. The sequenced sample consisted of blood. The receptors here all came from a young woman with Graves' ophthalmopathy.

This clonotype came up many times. Written as DNA, the CDR3 is TGTGCCAGCAGCCAAAACGGGAGGGCCCTCGAGCAGTACTTC. Its translation is CASSQNGRALEQYF. This chain links TRBV3-1 with TRBJ2-7; 8 bases match TRBD2. The J segment lost 6 bases and the V segment lost 2 bases, leaving 6 bases of the junction unmatched. The V gene's germline CDR1 is LGHDT and CDR2 YNNKEL (reference sequence). The CDR3 consists of 14 residues.

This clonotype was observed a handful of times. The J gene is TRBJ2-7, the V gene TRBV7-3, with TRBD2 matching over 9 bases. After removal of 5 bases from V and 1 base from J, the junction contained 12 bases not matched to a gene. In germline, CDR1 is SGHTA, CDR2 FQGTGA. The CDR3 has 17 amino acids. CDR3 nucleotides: TGTGCCAGCAGCCCCGACCAAAGCGGGAGGCCTTCCTACGAGCAGTACTTC. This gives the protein CASSPDQSGRPSYEQYF. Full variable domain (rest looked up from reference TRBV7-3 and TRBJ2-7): GAGVSQTPSNKVTEKGKYVELRCDPISGHTALYWYRQSLGQGPEFLIYFQGTGAADDSGLPNDRFFAVRPEGSVSTLKIQRTERGDSAVYLCASSPDQSGRPSYEQYFGPGTRLTVT.

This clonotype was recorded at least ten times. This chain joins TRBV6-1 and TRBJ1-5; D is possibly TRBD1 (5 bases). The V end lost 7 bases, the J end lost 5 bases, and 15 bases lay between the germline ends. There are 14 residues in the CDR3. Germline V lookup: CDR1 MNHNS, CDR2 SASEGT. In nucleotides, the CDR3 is TGTGCCAGCAACCCAGCGGGGCCGTATCAGCCCCAGCATTTT. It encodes CASNPAGPYQPQHF.

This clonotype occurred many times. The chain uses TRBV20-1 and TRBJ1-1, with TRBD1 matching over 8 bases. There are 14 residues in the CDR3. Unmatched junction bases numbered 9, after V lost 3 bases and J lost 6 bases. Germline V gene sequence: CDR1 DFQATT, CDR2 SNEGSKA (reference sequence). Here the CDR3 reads CSARGQEAIPEAFF. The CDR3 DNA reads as TGCAGTGCTAGGGGACAGGAGGCCATCCCTGAAGCTTTCTTT.

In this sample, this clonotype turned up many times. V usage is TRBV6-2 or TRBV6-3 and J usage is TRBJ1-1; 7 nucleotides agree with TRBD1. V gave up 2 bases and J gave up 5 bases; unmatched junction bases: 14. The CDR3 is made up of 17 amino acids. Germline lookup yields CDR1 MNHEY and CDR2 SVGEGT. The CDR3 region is CASSYHTTGVPRTEAFF. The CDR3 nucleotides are TGTGCCAGCAGTTACCATACCACAGGGGTCCCGCGGACTGAAGCTTTCTTT.

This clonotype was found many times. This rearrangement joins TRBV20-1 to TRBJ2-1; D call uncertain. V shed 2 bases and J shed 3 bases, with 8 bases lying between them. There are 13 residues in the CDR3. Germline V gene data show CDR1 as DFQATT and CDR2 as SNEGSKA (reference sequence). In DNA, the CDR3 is TGCAGTGCTAGAACTACCTACTACAATGAGCAGTTCTTC. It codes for CSARTTYYNEQFF.

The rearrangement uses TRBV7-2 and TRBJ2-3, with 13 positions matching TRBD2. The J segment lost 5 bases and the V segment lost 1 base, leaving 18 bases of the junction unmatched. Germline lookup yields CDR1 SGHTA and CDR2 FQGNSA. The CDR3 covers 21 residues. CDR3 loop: CASSLGYLGLAGSSTEDTQYF. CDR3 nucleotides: TGTGCCAGCAGCTTAGGGTATTTGGGACTAGCGGGATCAAGTACAGAAGATACGCAGTATTTT.

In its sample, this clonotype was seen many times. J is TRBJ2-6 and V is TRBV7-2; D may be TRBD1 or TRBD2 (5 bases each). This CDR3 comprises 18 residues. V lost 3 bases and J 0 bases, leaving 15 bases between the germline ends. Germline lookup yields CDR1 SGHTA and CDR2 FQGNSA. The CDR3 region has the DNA TGTGCCAGCAGCTTCCACTCGGGACGGAACTCTGGGGCCAACGTCCTGACTTTC. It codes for CASSFHSGRNSGANVLTF. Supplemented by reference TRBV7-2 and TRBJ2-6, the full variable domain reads GAGVSQSPSNKVTEKGKDVELRCDPISGHTALYWYRQSLGQGLEFLIYFQGNSAPDKSGLPSDRFSAERTGGSVSTLTIQRTQQEDSAVYLCASSFHSGRNSGANVLTFGAGSRLTVL.

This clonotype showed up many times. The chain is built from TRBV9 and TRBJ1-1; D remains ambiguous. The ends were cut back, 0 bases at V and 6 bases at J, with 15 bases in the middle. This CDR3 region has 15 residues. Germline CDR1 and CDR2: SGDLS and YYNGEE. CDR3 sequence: CASSVDGQAPAEAFF. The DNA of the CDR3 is TGTGCCAGCAGCGTAGATGGCCAGGCACCCGCTGAAGCTTTCTTT.

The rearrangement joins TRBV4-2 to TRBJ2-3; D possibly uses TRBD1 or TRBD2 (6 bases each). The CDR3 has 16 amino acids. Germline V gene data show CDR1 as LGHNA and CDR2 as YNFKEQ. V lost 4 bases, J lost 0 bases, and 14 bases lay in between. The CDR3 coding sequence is TGTGCCAGCAGCCCTTGGGGGGCAGGAAGCACAGATACGCAGTATTTT. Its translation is CASSPWGAGSTDTQYF.

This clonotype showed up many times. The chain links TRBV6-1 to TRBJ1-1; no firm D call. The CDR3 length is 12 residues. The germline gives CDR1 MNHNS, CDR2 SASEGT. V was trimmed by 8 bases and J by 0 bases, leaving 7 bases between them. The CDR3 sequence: CASLSVNTEAFF. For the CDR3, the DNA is TGTGCCAGCCTTTCAGTGAACACTGAAGCTTTCTTT.

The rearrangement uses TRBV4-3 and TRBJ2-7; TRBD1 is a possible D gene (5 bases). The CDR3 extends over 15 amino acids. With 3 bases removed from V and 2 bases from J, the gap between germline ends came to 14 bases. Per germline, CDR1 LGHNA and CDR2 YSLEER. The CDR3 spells CASSQMDNRAYEQYF. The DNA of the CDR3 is TGCGCCAGCAGCCAGATGGACAATCGGGCCTACGAGCAGTACTTC.

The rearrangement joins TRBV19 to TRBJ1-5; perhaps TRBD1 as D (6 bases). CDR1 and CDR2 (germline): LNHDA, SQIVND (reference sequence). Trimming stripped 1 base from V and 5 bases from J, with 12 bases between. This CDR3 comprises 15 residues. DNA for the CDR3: TGTGCCAGTAGTATAGTCGGCCAGGGGCATCAGCCCCAGCATTTT. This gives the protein CASSIVGQGHQPQHF.

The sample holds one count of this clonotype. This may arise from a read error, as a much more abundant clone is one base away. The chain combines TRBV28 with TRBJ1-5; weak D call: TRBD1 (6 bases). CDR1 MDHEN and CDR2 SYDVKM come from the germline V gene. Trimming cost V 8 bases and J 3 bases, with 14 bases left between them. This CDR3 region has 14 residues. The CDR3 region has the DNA TGTGCCAGCGGCTCCGGACAGACCAATCAGCCCCAGCATTTT. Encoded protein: CASGSGQTNQPQHF.

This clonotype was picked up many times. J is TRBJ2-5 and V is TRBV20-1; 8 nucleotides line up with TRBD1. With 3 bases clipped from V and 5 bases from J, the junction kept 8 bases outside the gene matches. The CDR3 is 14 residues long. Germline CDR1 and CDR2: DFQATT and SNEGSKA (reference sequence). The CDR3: CSASLDRAKETQYF. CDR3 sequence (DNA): TGCAGTGCTAGCTTGGACAGGGCCAAGGAGACCCAGTACTTC.

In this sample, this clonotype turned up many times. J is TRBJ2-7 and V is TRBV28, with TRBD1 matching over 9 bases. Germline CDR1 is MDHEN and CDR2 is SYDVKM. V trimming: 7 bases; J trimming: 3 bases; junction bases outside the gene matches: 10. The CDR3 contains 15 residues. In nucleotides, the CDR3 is TGTGCCAGCACCGGGGCGGGACAGGGAGGCTACGAGCAGTACTTC. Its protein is CASTGAGQGGYEQYF.

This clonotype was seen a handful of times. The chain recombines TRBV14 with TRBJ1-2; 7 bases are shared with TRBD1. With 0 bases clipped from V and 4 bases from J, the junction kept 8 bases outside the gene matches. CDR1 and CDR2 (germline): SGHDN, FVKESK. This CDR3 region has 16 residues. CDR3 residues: CASSQDRIGTAYGYTF. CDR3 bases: TGTGCCAGCAGCCAAGATCGTATAGGGACAGCCTATGGCTACACCTTC.

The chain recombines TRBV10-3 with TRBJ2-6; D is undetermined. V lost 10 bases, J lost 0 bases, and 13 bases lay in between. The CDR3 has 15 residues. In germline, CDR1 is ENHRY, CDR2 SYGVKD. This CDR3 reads CATEPGRSGANVLTF. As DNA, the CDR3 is TGTGCCACCGAGCCAGGACGCTCTGGGGCCAACGTCCTGACTTTC.

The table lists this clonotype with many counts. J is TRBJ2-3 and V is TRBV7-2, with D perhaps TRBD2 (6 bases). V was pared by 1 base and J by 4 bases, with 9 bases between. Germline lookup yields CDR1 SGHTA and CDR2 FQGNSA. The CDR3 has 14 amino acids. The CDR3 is CASSLVLASDTQYF. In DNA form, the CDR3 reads TGTGCCAGCAGCTTAGTCCTAGCGTCAGATACGCAGTATTTT.